The next 4 T cell receptor beta chains were all read from a single sample in a study of T-cell reconstitution after alpha-beta-depleted transplantation in children. The authors prepared the TCRbeta library with unique molecular identifiers. TCRdb re-called the PCR reads with MiXCR, one entry per CDR3 protein. The data hold approximately 230,000 distinct CDR3 sequences, with around 25% observed a single time. The sample consisted of PBMCs, taken before TCRalphabeta/CD19-depleted stem cell transplant. The receptors come from a girl between 2 and 10 years old with Fanconi anemia, due to receive a stem cell transplant.

This clonotype was seen at least ten times. This chain links TRBV29-1 with TRBJ2-7; 8 bases align to TRBD1. CDR3 length: 14 amino acids. Per germline, CDR1 SQVTM and CDR2 ANQGSEA. Trimming took 4 bases from V and 4 from J; bases not matched to a gene: 9. The CDR3 DNA reads TGCAGCGTTGCCCGAGGGCAGGGGGCTTACGAGCAGTACTTC. Translating gives CSVARGQGAYEQYF.

The count of this clonotype is one. A read error may be the cause here, since a much bigger clone is one base away. The chain is built from TRBV20-1 and TRBJ2-7; D not certain. Trimming took 6 bases from V and 5 from J, leaving 11 bases between them. Germline lookup yields CDR1 DFQATT and CDR2 SNEGSKA (reference sequence). The CDR3 sequence is 11 residues long. The CDR3 loop is CSAMSQNEQYF. The CDR3 DNA sequence: TGCAGTGCCATGAGTCAGAACGAGCAGTACTTC.

This clonotype was seen many times. The chain couples TRBV4-2 to TRBJ2-1; D gene uncertain. The CDR3 contains 13 residues. Germline V gene lookup returns CDR1 LGHNA and CDR2 YNFKEQ. Trimming took 1 base from V and 2 from J, leaving 3 bases between them. CDR3 sequence: CASSQGTYNEQFF. The CDR3 DNA is TGTGCCAGCAGCCAAGGGACCTACAATGAGCAGTTCTTC.

This clonotype was observed many times. V and J are TRBV20-1 and TRBJ2-1, with D perhaps matching TRBD1 or TRBD2 (7 bases each). Germline V gene data show CDR1 as DFQATT and CDR2 as SNEGSKA (reference sequence). V lost 6 bases and J lost 0, with 15 bases in between. CDR3 length equals 15 residues. In DNA, the CDR3 is TGCAGTGCCCGCAGGGGGAGGGACTCCTACAATGAGCAGTTCTTC. This translates into CSARRGRDSYNEQFF.